The entry below gives a single T cell receptor beta chain sequence along with its context. This sample is drawn from a study of response to subunit inactivated influenza vaccine. TCRdb re-analysed the RT-PCR reads in MiXCR, keeping a single row per CDR3 protein. The repertoire consists of 160,000 or so distinct CDR3 sequences, with about a tenth occurring once and the leading ten covering roughly an eighth. The source was non-naive T cells sorted from PBMCs, collected roughly 46 days after vaccination. The origin of this receptor is a man aged 45-65 years who received an inactivated influenza vaccine.

The chain's CDR3 is CASSATSGREGEQFF. CDR3 DNA: TGTGCCAGCAGCGCCACTAGCGGGAGGGAAGGTGAGCAGTTCTTC. V and J are TRBV9 and TRBJ2-1, with 13 positions matching TRBD2. Germline CDR1 SGDLS, CDR2 YYNGEE. The CDR3 runs 15 residues. J gave up 9 bases and V 3 bases, and 6 bases lay outside the gene matches. The complete variable domain, with remaining parts taken from reference TRBV9 and TRBJ2-1, reads DSGVTQTPKHLITATGQRVTLRCSPRSGDLSVYWYQQSLDQGLQFLIQYYNGEERAKGNILERFSAQQFPDLHSELNLSSLELGDSALYFCASSATSGREGEQFFGPGTRLTVL.